This TCR beta chain appears in the sequencing data of a study of T cell responses to AZD1222 COVID-19 vaccine. Study at large: Both about-4-week and about-12-week second-dose recipients were combined.

In the case of this clone: Its matching antigen is unknown.

Study-level results: After two AZD1222 doses, spike-specific TCR breadth and depth rose versus day 0. Baseline testing showed seropositivity in only a handful of AZD1222 recipients. Regions 160-218 and 743-854 held dominance among vaccine-associated CD4 TCRs, which spanned spike.

The CDR3 sequence is 12 residues long. The ends were cut back, 3 bases at V and 3 bases at J, with 2 bases in the middle. Per the germline V gene, CDR1 is SGHAT and CDR2 is FQNNGV. The repertoire was sequenced with immunoSEQ multiplex PCR; TCRdb's copy has only in-frame clones and lacks some. This table holds roughly 140,000 clones, around nine tenths found once. This sequence joins TRBV11-2 and TRBJ2-2, with D uncertain. The material was peripheral blood, obtained on day 0 of AZD1222 vaccination. This sequence was found in an adult in good health. CDR3 amino acids: CASSLYTGELFF. The CDR3 nucleotides are TGTGCCAGCAGCTTGTACACCGGGGAGCTGTTTTTT.